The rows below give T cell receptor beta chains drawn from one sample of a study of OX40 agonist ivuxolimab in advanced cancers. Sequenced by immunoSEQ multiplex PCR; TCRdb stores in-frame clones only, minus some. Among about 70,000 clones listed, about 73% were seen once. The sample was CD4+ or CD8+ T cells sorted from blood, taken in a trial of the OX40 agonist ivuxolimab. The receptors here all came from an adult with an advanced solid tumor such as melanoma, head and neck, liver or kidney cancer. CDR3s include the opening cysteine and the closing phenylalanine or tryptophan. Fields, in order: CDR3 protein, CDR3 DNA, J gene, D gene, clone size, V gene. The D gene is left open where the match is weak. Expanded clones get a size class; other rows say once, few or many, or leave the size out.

CDR3aa: CASSQEGVVGEKLFF
CDR3nt: TGCGCCAGCAGCCAAGAAGGGGTGGTCGGTGAAAAACTGTTTTTT
j_gene: TRBJ1-4
d_gene: .
abundance: .
v_gene: TRBV4-3

CDR3aa: CASGGQNSYEQYF
CDR3nt: TGTGCCAGCGGGGGACAGAACTCCTACGAGCAGTACTTC
j_gene: TRBJ2-7
d_gene: TRBD1
abundance: .
v_gene: TRBV6-1

CDR3aa: CASIPIGRSLNTEAFF
CDR3nt: TGTGCCAGTATCCCCATAGGGAGGAGTTTGAACACTGAAGCTTTCTTT
j_gene: TRBJ1-1
d_gene: .
abundance: .
v_gene: TRBV19

CDR3aa: CASSAYDPGQRGYGYTF
CDR3nt: TGTGCCAGTAGTGCCTACGACCCCGGGCAGAGGGGTTATGGCTACACCTTC
j_gene: TRBJ1-2
d_gene: .
abundance: .
v_gene: TRBV19

CDR3aa: CASSPGTGSREPQHF
CDR3nt: TGCGCCAGCAGCCCCGGGACAGGGTCCAGAGAGCCCCAGCATTTT
j_gene: TRBJ1-5
d_gene: TRBD1
abundance: .
v_gene: TRBV5-1

CDR3aa: CASSLDRGQPQHF
CDR3nt: TGTGCCAGCAGCTTGGACAGGGGCCAGCCCCAGCATTTT
j_gene: TRBJ1-5
d_gene: TRBD1
abundance: .
v_gene: TRBV5-6

CDR3aa: CSVTGWGLTTF
CDR3nt: TGCAGCGTTACTGGGTGGGGCTTGACCACCTTC
j_gene: TRBJ1-2
d_gene: .
abundance: .
v_gene: TRBV29-1

CDR3aa: CASSAGTGFYNSPLHF
CDR3nt: TGTGCCAGCAGCGCCGGGACAGGGTTCTATAATTCACCCCTCCACTTT
j_gene: TRBJ1-6
d_gene: TRBD1
abundance: many
v_gene: TRBV7-9

CDR3aa: CASSEADRGHQPQHF
CDR3nt: TGTGCCAGCAGTGAAGCCGACAGGGGGCATCAGCCCCAGCATTTT
j_gene: TRBJ1-5
d_gene: TRBD1
abundance: .
v_gene: TRBV6-1

CDR3aa: CSVRPAGANVLTF
CDR3nt: TGCAGTGTTAGGCCGGCTGGGGCCAACGTCCTGACTTTC
j_gene: TRBJ2-6
d_gene: .
abundance: .
v_gene: TRBV29-1

CDR3aa: CASISRGTGGYEQYF
CDR3nt: TGTGCCAGCATTTCTCGGGGGACAGGGGGCTACGAGCAGTACTTC
j_gene: TRBJ2-7
d_gene: TRBD1
abundance: .
v_gene: TRBV5-8